Below, 26 T cell receptor beta chains from the same sample are listed, as sequenced in a study of OX40 agonist ivuxolimab in advanced cancers. The library was produced with the immunoSEQ multiplex PCR assay. Imported from immuneACCESS, the table was reduced by TCRdb to in-frame sequences with V and J called. These copies leave out some clones; in studies compared against another copy, an unresolved V gene accounts for under half, and the cause of the remainder is not known. The sample table lists approximately 20,000 clones, less than 90% of them with a count of one. The ten top clones hold 50% to 65% of the sample. The material sequenced was CD4+ or CD8+ T cells sorted from blood, taken in a trial of the OX40 agonist ivuxolimab. Receptor source: an adult with an advanced solid tumor such as melanoma, head and neck, liver or kidney cancer.

J is TRBJ1-2 and V is TRBV15; 7 nucleotides match TRBD1. Germline loops: CDR1 LNHNV, CDR2 YYDKDF (reference sequence). The CDR3 is 14 amino acids. Unmatched junction bases numbered 4, after V lost 2 bases and J lost 4 bases. CDR3 sequence: CATSRSGTAYGYTF. The DNA of the CDR3 is TGTGCCACCAGCAGATCCGGGACAGCCTATGGCTACACCTTC.

V usage is TRBV6-5 and J usage is TRBJ2-3; 8 positions agree with TRBD1. Germline V gene sequence: CDR1 MNHEY, CDR2 SVGAGI. There are 15 residues in the CDR3. V was clipped by 0 bases and J by 3 bases; unmatched bases: 2. DNA of the CDR3: TGTGCCAGCAGTTACTCGGGACAGGTAACAGATACGCAGTATTTT. Amino acid sequence: CASSYSGQVTDTQYF.

The chain's CDR3 is CASSPLWGGGRELFF. In DNA, the CDR3 is TGTGCCAGCAGCCCCCTTTGGGGGGGAGGTAGGGAGCTGTTTTTT. The chain carries TRBV11-2 and TRBJ2-2, with TRBD2 matching 7 bases. The V gene end was trimmed by 5 bases and the J gene end by 9 bases; junction bases not matched to a gene: 12. The CDR3 extends over 15 amino acids. CDR1 and CDR2 (germline): SGHAT, FQNNGV. Together with reference TRBV11-2 and TRBJ2-2, the CDR3 gives the full variable domain: EAGVAQSPRYKIIEKRQSVAFWCNPISGHATLYWYQQILGQGPKLLIQFQNNGVVDDSQLPKDRFSAERLKGVDSTLKIQPAKLEDSAVYLCASSPLWGGGRELFFGEGSRLTVL.

The V and J genes are TRBV19 and TRBJ2-7, with 12 bases fitting TRBD2. V shed 5 bases, J shed 4 bases, and the junction held 12 bases outside the gene matches. The germline CDR1 and CDR2 sequences are LNHDA and SQIVND (reference sequence). The CDR3 consists of 17 residues. The CDR3 nucleotides read TGTGCCAGTAGTTCAGCACCTCGACTAGCGGGAGTGTACGAGCAGTACTTC. Translating gives CASSSAPRLAGVYEQYF.

This clone was recorded only once. The V call is TRBV6-5, the J call TRBJ1-2; D uncertain. V was shortened by 2 bases and J by 8 bases, with 15 bases between the two germline ends. The CDR3 runs to 14 residues. Germline values: CDR1 MNHEY, CDR2 SVGAGI. The CDR3 is CASSYPILEAGYTF. CDR3 bases: TGTGCCAGCAGTTACCCAATACTGGAGGCAGGCTACACCTTC.

The chain uses TRBV18 and TRBJ2-2; D is undetermined. CDR1 is KGHSH, CDR2 LQKENI, per germline. The CDR3 loop spans 13 amino acids. Trimming left V 2 bases short and J 7 bases short, with 8 bases between. The CDR3 nucleotides are TGTGCCAGCTCACCAAAGAGTATCGGGGAGCTGTTTTTT. It specifies CASSPKSIGELFF.

V and J are TRBV10-2 and TRBJ2-7; 12 nucleotides agree with TRBD2. Germline V gene data show CDR1 as WSHSY and CDR2 as SAAADI. The CDR3 loop spans 17 amino acids. Unmatched junction bases numbered 8, after V lost 3 bases and J lost 2 bases. CDR3 sequence (DNA): TGCGCCAGCAGTGACCCGGGACTAGCGGGCCAGCCCTACGAGCAGTACTTC. The encoded protein is CASSDPGLAGQPYEQYF.

The chain recombines TRBV27 with TRBJ2-1; possibly TRBD1 for D (6 bases). This CDR3 has 13 amino acids. The V and J ends lost 8 bases and 6 bases respectively, with 14 bases between them. The germline gives CDR1 MNHEY, CDR2 SMNVEV (reference sequence). CDR3 sequence: CASAAGELNEQFF. CDR3 in DNA: TGTGCCAGCGCTGCAGGGGAACTCAATGAGCAGTTCTTC.

The chain is built from TRBV5-8 and TRBJ2-7, with TRBD2 matching 9 bases. Trimming at V came to 4 bases and at J to 3 bases, leaving 8 bases not matched to a gene. CDR3 size: 15 residues. From germline, CDR1 is SGHTS and CDR2 YDEGEE. The CDR3 sequence is CASSRGGSGGYEQYF. CDR3 sequence (DNA): TGTGCCAGCAGCCGTGGGGGTAGCGGGGGCTACGAGCAGTACTTC.

The chain has TRBV4-3 and TRBJ1-2, with a weak D call TRBD1 (5 bases). CDR1 LGHNA and CDR2 YSLEER come from the germline V gene. Trimming took 1 base from V and 3 from J, leaving 6 bases between them. This CDR3 region has 13 residues. The CDR3 DNA sequence: TGCGCCAGCAGCCAAGGACAGTACTATGGCTACACCTTC. Translation gives CASSQGQYYGYTF.

The rearrangement joins TRBV28 to TRBJ2-2; D call uncertain. CDR3 length equals 13 residues. CDR1 is MDHEN, CDR2 SYDVKM, per germline. The ends were cut back, 5 bases at V and 4 bases at J, with 8 bases in the middle. This CDR3 reads CASSPRVTGELFF. The CDR3 coding sequence is TGTGCCAGCAGTCCAAGAGTCACCGGGGAGCTGTTTTTT.

The chain joins TRBV4-1 to TRBJ1-6; TRBD1 matches 7 bases. Unmatched junction bases numbered 12, after V lost 2 bases and J lost 2 bases. The CDR3 contains 19 residues. CDR1 is MGHRA and CDR2 is YSYEKL in the germline V gene. CDR3 DNA sequence: TGCGCCAGCAGCCAAAACCCAGACAGGGAAGGGACCTATAATTCACCCCTCCACTTT. Translated: CASSQNPDREGTYNSPLHF.

This chain connects TRBV7-9 to TRBJ1-5; no definite D call. The V end lost 1 base, the J end lost 7 bases, and 8 bases lay between the germline ends. Germline V lookup: CDR1 SEHNR, CDR2 FQNEAQ (reference sequence). This CDR3 region has 13 residues. CDR3 in amino acids: CASSLGGGQPQHF. Written as DNA, the CDR3 is TGTGCCAGCAGCTTAGGGGGAGGGCAGCCCCAGCATTTT.

This chain uses TRBV4-1 with TRBJ2-7; 9 nucleotides agree with TRBD1. The germline CDR1 and CDR2 sequences are MGHRA and YSYEKL. Trimming took 8 bases from V and 7 from J; bases not matched to a gene: 6. The CDR3 contains 12 residues. DNA for the CDR3: TGCGCCAGCTCAAACAGGGGGCGGGAGCAGTACTTC. Translating it yields CASSNRGREQYF.

The J gene is TRBJ1-1, the V gene TRBV2; D uncertain. This CDR3 contains 10 residues. V shed 6 bases and J shed 8 bases, with 7 bases lying between them. CDR1 is SNHLY, CDR2 FYNNEI, per germline. The CDR3 DNA follows: TGTGCCAGCAGAGGAACAGAAGCTTTCTTT. Translation: CASRGTEAFF. Full variable domain (remainder filled in from reference TRBV2 and TRBJ1-1): EPEVTQTPSHQVTQMGQEVILRCVPISNHLYFYWYRQILGQKVEFLVSFYNNEISEKSEIFDDQFSVERPDGSNFTLKIRSTKLEDSAMYFCASRGTEAFFGQGTRLTVV.

CDR3 sequence (DNA): TGTGCCAGCAGCTTCGGCCGAAACTACGAGCAGTACTTC. This gives the protein CASSFGRNYEQYF. The V gene is TRBV7-8, the J gene TRBJ2-7; no clear D. V lost 3 bases, J lost 3 bases, and 9 bases lay in between. Germline loops: CDR1 SGHVS, CDR2 FQNEAQ. The CDR3 spans 13 residues.

DNA of the CDR3: TGTGCCAGTAGTCCTCCGACAGGGGGTTGGCAACTGTTTTTT. Translation: CASSPPTGGWQLFF. The chain couples TRBV19 to TRBJ1-4, with 9 bases aligning to TRBD1. The junction had 10 bases not matched to a gene; V was cut back by 5 bases and J by 12 bases. Germline CDR1 and CDR2: LNHDA and SQIVND (reference sequence). The CDR3 is 14 residues long. The whole variable domain, filled in from reference TRBV19 and TRBJ1-4, reads DGGITQSPKYLFRKEGQNVTLSCEQNLNHDAMYWYRQDPGQGLRLIYYSQIVNDFQKGDIAEGYSVSREKKESFPLTVTSAQKNPTAFYLCASSPPTGGWQLFFGSGTQLSVL.

The table lists this clone with a count of one. This chain links TRBV10-3 with TRBJ2-1; 10 positions match TRBD1. V shed 6 bases and J 9 bases; nucleotides not matched to a gene: 5. This CDR3 has 13 residues. Germline lookup yields CDR1 ENHRY and CDR2 SYGVKD. CDR3 sequence: CAISRDRGTEQFF. DNA for the CDR3: TGTGCCATCAGCCGGGACAGGGGAACTGAGCAGTTCTTC.

The rearrangement uses TRBV28 and TRBJ1-2; weak D call: TRBD1 (6 bases). Trimming took off 4 bases at V and 4 bases at J, with 13 bases between the two ends. The CDR3 totals 14 residues. CDR1 is MDHEN, CDR2 SYDVKM, per germline. The CDR3 coding sequence is TGTGCCAGCAGTTCCCGACAGGTACTCTATGGCTACACCTTC. This translates into CASSSRQVLYGYTF.

The table lists this clone with a count of one. The chain carries TRBV7-8 and TRBJ2-1; tentatively, D is TRBD2 (6 bases). This CDR3 region has 15 residues. Germline-derived CDR1 and CDR2 are SGHVS and FQNEAQ. Trimming shortened V by 4 bases and J by 1 base, and 11 bases separated the two germline ends. Here the CDR3 reads CASSSGTRSYNEQFF. CDR3 DNA: TGTGCCAGCAGCTCCGGGACTCGGTCCTACAATGAGCAGTTCTTC.

The chain combines TRBV6-1 with TRBJ2-7; possible D gene TRBD1, 6 bases. Trimming shortened V by 6 bases and J by 2 bases, and 17 bases separated the two germline ends. This CDR3 has 15 amino acids. Per the germline V gene, CDR1 is MNHNS and CDR2 is SASEGT. CDR3 protein: CASSPRDTLAYEQYF. Here the CDR3 DNA reads TGTGCCAGCAGCCCCCGGGACACACTCGCCTACGAGCAGTACTTC.

The DNA for the CDR3 is TGTGCCACCAGCATTGGAGGGGGGAAGGAGCAGTTCTTC. Amino acid sequence: CATSIGGGKEQFF. The V gene is TRBV15, the J gene TRBJ2-1, with D perhaps assigned TRBD1 or TRBD2 (6 bases each). This CDR3 spans 13 amino acids. V lost 4 bases to trimming and J lost 10 bases, with 14 bases between them. Germline V gene data show CDR1 as LNHNV and CDR2 as YYDKDF (reference sequence).

In this sample, this clone turned up a few times. The chain links TRBV27 to TRBJ2-1; 7 positions match TRBD2. V shed 2 bases and J 8 bases; nucleotides not matched to a gene: 9. This CDR3 comprises 15 residues. The germline V gene encodes CDR1 MNHEY and CDR2 SMNVEV (reference sequence). The CDR3 sequence: CASSLSAGVFYEQFF. DNA of the CDR3: TGTGCCAGCAGTTTAAGCGCGGGAGTTTTCTATGAGCAGTTCTTC.

The genes are TRBV27 and TRBJ2-1, with TRBD2 matching 9 bases. This CDR3 spans 15 amino acids. CDR1 is MNHEY, CDR2 SMNVEV, per germline (reference sequence). Losses at the gene ends were 7 bases for V and 4 bases for J; bases not matched to a gene: 8. The CDR3 DNA reads TGTGCCAGCATAGAAGCGGGAGGCTCGTACAATGAGCAGTTCTTC. Amino acids: CASIEAGGSYNEQFF.

V and J are TRBV7-8 and TRBJ2-3; 9 positions match TRBD2. Per germline, CDR1 SGHVS and CDR2 FQNEAQ. The CDR3 extends over 17 amino acids. The J segment lost 6 bases and the V segment lost 4 bases, leaving 14 bases of the junction unmatched. CDR3: CASSYLGTSLYSDTQYF. CDR3 coding DNA: TGTGCCAGCAGCTACCTCGGGACTAGCTTATATTCGGATACGCAGTATTTT.

Relative to its sample, this clone is medium-sized. This chain links TRBV5-1 with TRBJ1-2; D is possibly TRBD1 (6 bases). The CDR3 runs to 16 residues. Deletions cut 7 bases from V and 1 base from J, with 20 bases between. Germline assignment: CDR1 SGHRS and CDR2 YFSETQ. Here the CDR3 reads CASAYGTYDLNYGYTF. As DNA, the CDR3 is TGCGCCAGCGCGTATGGGACATACGATCTTAACTATGGCTACACCTTC.